This T cell receptor (beta chain) was sequenced for a study of T-cell reconstitution after alpha-beta-depleted transplantation in children (TCRdb year 2016). About the investigation overall: Using TCR repertoire profiling, the study followed T-cell immune reconstitution in a quantitative way in children after TCRalphabeta/CD19-depleted allogeneic hematopoietic cell transplantation.

Paper-wide results and their limitations: The high TCRbeta diversity at day 60 in some patients was ascribed to recipient T cells and intrathymic progenitors that had survived conditioning. The apparently early alphabetaT-cell count recovery about two months after transplant was reportedly dependent on only several hundred rapidly expanded clones derived from non-depleted graft cells. The frequencies of hyperexpanded clones fell over the following months, and after one year, T-cell counts and TCRbeta diversity were mostly attributed to newly produced T cells.

Taken from cysteine to phenylalanine, the CDR3 has 14 residues. CDR3 DNA only is kept here, 42 bases in frame from base 1. The germline V gene gives CDR1 as MNHEY and CDR2 as SVGEGT. V and J are truncated by 0 bases and 7 bases respectively, leaving an intervening sequence of 10 bases. Explained via the paper, the treatment or condition label denotes: allogeneic hematopoietic cell transplantation with graft depleted of TCRalphabeta T cells and CD19 B cells. Transplant recipients were children who received TCRalphabeta/CD19-depleted allogeneic hematopoietic cell grafts. Of note for this clonotype: The specificity of this receptor is unknown. No base-level quality is on record; no much larger clone is a single base apart.

Library creation used PCR. Reads for this sample came from an Illumina HiSeq 2500. TCR libraries were prepared with molecular barcoding, using unique molecular identifiers to normalize TCRbeta repertoire quantification. Clones were called with MiXCR by TCRdb after fastp trimmed the public reads at Q25, and only in-frame beta chains were retained. A single entry per CDR3 protein holds the most common genes and DNA from its merged rows. The sample table shows about 460,000 distinct CDR3 sequences, and about an eighth are seen once. 11% to 15% of the sample comes from the top ten. The V gene is TRBV6-2 or TRBV6-3 and the J gene is TRBJ2-1, with TRBD1 as a weak D call on 7 bases. This TCR was sampled from a female patient between 2 and 15 years old who had a stem cell transplant for aplastic anemia, so the T cells may come from the graft donor. The sequencing used PBMCs, mostly from graft donor cells, collected 180 days after TCRalphabeta/CD19-depleted stem cell transplant. The DNA sequence is TGTGCCAGCAGTTACTCGCAGGGGGGAAATGAGCAGTTCTTC. The translation is CASSYSQGGNEQFF.